Below, 25 T cell receptor beta chains from the same sample are listed, as sequenced in a study of T-cell reconstitution after alpha-beta-depleted transplantation in children. Molecular barcoding with unique molecular identifiers was used for the TCRbeta library. TCRdb independently ran MiXCR on the PCR reads; one entry per CDR3 protein. The sample contains around 200,000 distinct CDR3 sequences, about 8.7% of which appear only once. The specimen was PBMCs, mostly from graft donor cells, collected 360 days after TCRalphabeta/CD19-depleted stem cell transplant. These receptors all come from a male patient aged 2 to 10 who had a stem cell transplant for acute myeloid leukemia, so the T cells may come from the graft donor.

This clonotype was detected only a few times. The chain carries TRBV7-2 and TRBJ1-5, with a weak D call TRBD1 (6 bases). This CDR3 spans 13 amino acids. Trimming stripped 5 bases from V and 6 bases from J, with 11 bases between. Looked up from germline, CDR1 is SGHTA and CDR2 is FQGNSA. The CDR3, as DNA: TGTGCCAGCAGCAGTAGCAGGGGTCAGCCCCAGCATTTT. Amino acids: CASSSSRGQPQHF.

The sample holds a few counts of this clonotype. V and J are TRBV5-6 and TRBJ2-1, with a possible D match to TRBD1 (6 bases). Trimming removed 0 bases at V and 12 bases at J, with 10 bases between. The V gene's germline CDR1 is SGHDT and CDR2 YYEEEE. This CDR3 has 12 residues. CDR3 coding DNA: TGTGCCAGCAGCTTGGCCCCCAGGGGGCAGTTCTTC. It codes for CASSLAPRGQFF.

This clonotype was detected a few times. This chain uses TRBV3-1 with TRBJ2-3; a possible D gene is TRBD2 (7 bases). This CDR3 is 17 amino acids long. In germline, CDR1 is LGHDT, CDR2 YNNKEL (reference sequence). Trimming pared 0 bases from V and 2 bases from J, leaving 15 bases between. The CDR3 region is CASSQDGFGGPTDTQYF. Here the CDR3 DNA reads TGTGCCAGCAGCCAAGACGGATTCGGGGGGCCCACAGATACGCAGTATTTT.

This clonotype showed up just a few times. The chain couples TRBV10-3 to TRBJ2-1; 16 nucleotides agree with TRBD2. This CDR3 region has 17 residues. The ends lost 6 bases at V and 3 bases at J; junction bases unmatched: 5. The germline V gene has CDR1 ENHRY and CDR2 SYGVKD. In DNA, the CDR3 is TGTGCCATCAGCGGGACTAGCGGGAGGGGTGGCTACAATGAGCAGTTCTTC. Protein: CAISGTSGRGGYNEQFF.

The chain couples TRBV7-2 to TRBJ1-3, with D hard to call. CDR1 SGHTA and CDR2 FQGNSA come from the germline V gene. The CDR3 has 13 amino acids. Trimming left V 1 base short and J 4 bases short, with 5 bases between. The CDR3 DNA is TGTGCCAGCAGCTTAGACGGAGGAAACACCATATATTTT. Translating it yields CASSLDGGNTIYF.

This clonotype was picked up many times. The chain recombines TRBV3-1 with TRBJ2-7; TRBD2 matches at 7 bases. The CDR3 consists of 13 residues. V lost 5 bases and J lost 0; bases outside the gene matches: 1. Germline loops: CDR1 LGHDT, CDR2 YNNKEL (reference sequence). CDR3 sequence (DNA): TGTGCCAGCAGCGTAGCGGGCTCCTACGAGCAGTACTTC. Its protein is CASSVAGSYEQYF.

The sample holds many counts of this clonotype. The chain is built from TRBV20-1 and TRBJ2-1, with 8 bases aligning to TRBD1. The V gene's germline CDR1 is DFQATT and CDR2 SNEGSKA (reference sequence). The CDR3 sequence is 12 residues long. Unmatched junction bases numbered 5, after V lost 6 bases and J lost 7 bases. The CDR3 DNA is TGCAGTGCACACGACAGGGGAAATGAGCAGTTCTTC. This encodes CSAHDRGNEQFF.

This clonotype was seen only a few times. The chain employs TRBV15 and TRBJ2-7; D may be TRBD1 or TRBD2 (5 bases each). The CDR3 runs 15 residues. The germline V gene encodes CDR1 LNHNV and CDR2 YYDKDF (reference sequence). Trimming pared 1 base from V and 2 bases from J, leaving 12 bases between. The CDR3 sequence: CATSRVRGVAYEQYF. The CDR3 nucleotides read TGTGCCACCAGCAGAGTGCGAGGGGTTGCCTACGAGCAGTACTTC.

The table lists this clonotype with a few counts. J is TRBJ2-2 and V is TRBV29-1; 9 nucleotides align to TRBD2. This CDR3 comprises 14 residues. V was pared by 8 bases and J by 0 bases, with 4 bases of the junction left unmatched. Germline V gene sequence: CDR1 SQVTM, CDR2 ANQGSEA. This chain's CDR3 is CSIRTSANTGELFF. CDR3 sequence (DNA): TGCAGCATCCGGACTAGCGCGAACACCGGGGAGCTGTTTTTT.

The chain uses TRBV7-3 and TRBJ2-2, with a weak D call TRBD1 (6 bases). The length of the CDR3 is 15 residues. Germline lookup yields CDR1 SGHTA and CDR2 FQGTGA. Trimming stripped 2 bases from V and 4 bases from J, with 11 bases between. The CDR3 coding sequence is TGTGCCAGCAGCTTAGCAGGGGCGCGCACCGGGGAGCTGTTTTTT. It yields the protein CASSLAGARTGELFF.

J is TRBJ2-2 and V is TRBV7-8; TRBD1 or TRBD2 may be the D gene (6 bases each). In germline, CDR1 is SGHVS, CDR2 FQNEAQ. The CDR3 totals 17 residues. Trimming left V 6 bases short and J 6 bases short, with 23 bases between. CDR3 nucleotide sequence: TGTGCCAGCAGTTCTGGCGGGACACAAGGCTTCTCCGGGGAGCTGTTTTTT. As protein: CASSSGGTQGFSGELFF. Drawing the rest from reference TRBV7-8 and TRBJ2-2, the complete variable domain is GAGVSQSPRYKVAKRGQDVALRCDPISGHVSLFWYQQALGQGPEFLTYFQNEAQLDKSGLPSDRFFAERPEGSVSTLKIQRTQQEDSAVYLCASSSGGTQGFSGELFFGEGSRLTVL.

The J gene is TRBJ2-1, the V gene TRBV10-3; 16 bases are shared with TRBD2. The CDR3 covers 15 residues. The J segment lost 10 bases and the V segment lost 6 bases, leaving 6 bases of the junction unmatched. Germline V CDR1 and CDR2: ENHRY, SYGVKD. For the CDR3, the DNA is TGTGCCATCAGGGGGACTAGCGGGAGGGCCGACGAGCAGTTCTTC. Protein product: CAIRGTSGRADEQFF.

Remarks on this clonotype: It is likely a read error, because the conserved phenylalanine at the end of the CDR3 is missing. This rearrangement joins TRBV10-3 to TRBJ2-1, with 11 bases lining up with TRBD2. The CDR3 has 16 residues. CDR1 is ENHRY and CDR2 is SYGVKD in the germline V gene. Losses at the gene ends were 6 bases for V and 7 bases for J; bases not matched to a gene: 11. CDR3 protein: CAIRDFVAGGKNEQFV. CDR3 DNA: TGTGCCATCAGGGACTTTGTAGCGGGGGGGAAAAATGAGCAGTTCGTC.

V is TRBV3-1 and J is TRBJ2-3; 10 nucleotides match TRBD2. The CDR3 contains 14 residues. The germline gives CDR1 LGHDT, CDR2 YNNKEL (reference sequence). J gave up 3 bases and V 8 bases, and 5 bases lay outside the gene matches. CDR3 in amino acids: CASESGGVTDTQYF. The CDR3 DNA follows: TGTGCCAGCGAGAGCGGGGGGGTTACAGATACGCAGTATTTT.

The chain combines TRBV7-9 with TRBJ1-5; the D is unclear. V lost 6 bases and J 7 bases, leaving 13 bases between the germline ends. The CDR3 is 13 amino acids. Per the germline V gene, CDR1 is SEHNR and CDR2 is FQNEAQ (reference sequence). This CDR3 is CASRDSIDQPQHF. The CDR3 coding sequence is TGTGCCAGCAGAGATTCCATAGACCAGCCCCAGCATTTT. The whole variable domain, filled in from reference TRBV7-9 and TRBJ1-5, reads DTGVSQNPRHKITKRGQNVTFRCDPISEHNRLYWYRQTLGQGPEFLTYFQNEAQLEKSRLLSDRFSAERPKGSFSTLEIQRTEQGDSAMYLCASRDSIDQPQHFGDGTRLSIL.

In its sample, this clonotype was seen many times. V is TRBV12-3 or TRBV12-4 and J is TRBJ2-1; tentative D call: TRBD1 (6 bases). The CDR3 runs to 17 residues. The V and J ends lost 5 bases and 0 bases respectively, with 17 bases between them. The CDR3 is CASSPSGWGRSYNEQFF. CDR3 sequence (DNA): TGTGCCAGCAGTCCCTCGGGCTGGGGGCGCTCCTACAATGAGCAGTTCTTC.

This clonotype was seen more than once but under ten times. The chain has TRBV24-1 and TRBJ1-5; no clear D gene. V lost 2 bases to trimming and J lost 5 bases, with 12 bases between them. Germline CDR1 KGHDR, CDR2 SFDVKD. The CDR3 spans 15 residues. The CDR3 bases are TGTGCCACCAGTGATTCTGTAGACCCCCATCAGCCCCAGCATTTT. It codes for CATSDSVDPHQPQHF.

The CDR3 DNA is TGTGCCAGCAGCTTTTCCGGGACTAGCGGTTACAATGAGCAGTTCTTC. Amino acid sequence: CASSFSGTSGYNEQFF. The rearrangement links TRBV7-9 to TRBJ2-1; 11 positions match TRBD2. The CDR3 extends over 16 amino acids. Looked up from germline, CDR1 is SEHNR and CDR2 is FQNEAQ (reference sequence). Germline trimming cut 3 bases from V and 4 bases from J; bases unmatched to any gene: 5.

This clonotype has more than one count but fewer than ten. The CDR3 spells CASSLVGREAQYF. In DNA, the CDR3 is TGCGCCAGCAGCTTGGTCGGCCGGGAAGCCCAGTACTTC. This chain uses TRBV5-1 with TRBJ2-5; a possible D gene is TRBD2 (5 bases). The CDR3 totals 13 residues. Germline V gene sequence: CDR1 SGHRS, CDR2 YFSETQ. V dropped 0 bases and J dropped 9 bases, with 12 bases sitting between them.

In this sample, this clonotype turned up a few times. V is TRBV12-3 or TRBV12-4 and J is TRBJ1-6; 7 positions match TRBD1. V was clipped by 4 bases and J by 7 bases; unmatched bases: 7. CDR3 length: 15 residues. The CDR3 DNA reads as TGTGCCAGCAGTTACCGGGACAGACCCAATTCACCCCTCCACTTT. Amino acids: CASSYRDRPNSPLHF.

This clonotype was observed many times. The rearrangement links TRBV5-8 to TRBJ2-7, with a weak D call TRBD1 (7 bases). CDR1 SGHTS and CDR2 YDEGEE come from the germline V gene. CDR3 length equals 13 residues. The DNA of the CDR3 is TGTCCCAGCAGGGGGGTGTCAATTTACGAGCAGTACGTC. Translating gives CPSRGVSIYEQYV.

This clonotype occurred many times. This sequence joins TRBV28 and TRBJ2-7; TRBD2 matches 7 bases. The CDR3 is 18 amino acids. Germline assignment: CDR1 MDHEN and CDR2 SYDVKM. J gave up 4 bases and V 3 bases, and 18 bases lay outside the gene matches. The CDR3 sequence: CASSLVGVGRSLFYEQYF. The CDR3 DNA follows: TGTGCCAGCAGTTTGGTGGGGGTCGGGAGGTCTCTCTTTTACGAGCAGTACTTC. Combining the CDR3 with reference TRBV28 and TRBJ2-7 gives the whole variable domain DVKVTQSSRYLVKRTGEKVFLECVQDMDHENMFWYRQDPGLGLRLIYFSYDVKMKEKGDIPEGYSVSREKKERFSLILESASTNQTSMYLCASSLVGVGRSLFYEQYFGPGTRLTVT.

V gene TRBV12-3 or TRBV12-4 combines with J gene TRBJ1-1; no clear D. Trimming stripped 5 bases from V and 0 bases from J, with 7 bases between. The CDR3 contains 13 residues. The CDR3 DNA follows: TGTGCCAGCAGTGAGCTATTGAACACTGAAGCTTTCTTT. Its translation: CASSELLNTEAFF.

V gene TRBV5-1 combines with J gene TRBJ2-1; 10 nucleotides agree with TRBD2. Germline V gene data show CDR1 as SGHRS and CDR2 as YFSETQ. J was trimmed by 2 bases and V by 0 bases; bases with no gene match: 5. The length of the CDR3 is 17 residues. The CDR3 region has the DNA TGCGCCAGCAGCTTGGTCCCTAGCGGGGGTACCTACAATGAGCAGTTCTTC. Translation: CASSLVPSGGTYNEQFF.

The chain carries TRBV7-3 and TRBJ2-1, with TRBD1 identical over 9 bases. Trimming took 5 bases from V and 1 from J; bases not matched to a gene: 3. CDR3 length: 15 amino acids. CDR1 is SGHTA, CDR2 FQGTGA, per germline. This CDR3 is CASSETGGSYNEQFF. In DNA, the CDR3 is TGTGCCAGCAGCGAGACAGGGGGGTCCTACAATGAGCAGTTCTTC.